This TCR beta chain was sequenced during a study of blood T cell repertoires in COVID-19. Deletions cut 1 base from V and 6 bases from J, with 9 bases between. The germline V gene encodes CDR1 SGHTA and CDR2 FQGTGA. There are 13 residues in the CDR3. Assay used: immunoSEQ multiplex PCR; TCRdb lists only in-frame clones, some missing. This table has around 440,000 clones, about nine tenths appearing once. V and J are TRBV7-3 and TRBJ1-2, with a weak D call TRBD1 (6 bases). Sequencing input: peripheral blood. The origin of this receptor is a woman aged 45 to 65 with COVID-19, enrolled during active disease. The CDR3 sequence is CASSLSRGDGYTF. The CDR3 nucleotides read TGTGCCAGCAGCTTAAGCAGGGGCGATGGCTACACCTTC.